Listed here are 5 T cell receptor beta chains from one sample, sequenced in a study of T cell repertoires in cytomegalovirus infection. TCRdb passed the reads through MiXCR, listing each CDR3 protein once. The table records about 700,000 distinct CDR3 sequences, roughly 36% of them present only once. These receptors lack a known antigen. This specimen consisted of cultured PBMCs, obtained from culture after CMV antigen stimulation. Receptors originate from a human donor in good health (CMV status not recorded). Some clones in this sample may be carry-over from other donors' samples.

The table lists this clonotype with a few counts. In DNA, the CDR3 is TGTGCCAGCAGTAGATCGACCGGACAGCCCCAGCATTTT. Its protein product is CASSRSTGQPQHF. This chain links TRBV28 with TRBJ1-5; D gene uncertain. There are 13 residues in the CDR3. Germline loops: CDR1 MDHEN, CDR2 SYDVKM. The germline V and J ends were trimmed by 5 bases and 7 bases, with 12 bases remaining between them.

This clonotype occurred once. The CDR3 is CASSQQTGGYGYTF. CDR3 bases: TGCGCCAGCAGCCAACAGACAGGGGGCTATGGCTACACCTTC. The V call is TRBV4-1, the J call TRBJ1-2, with TRBD1 matching over 9 bases. V was pared by 2 bases and J by 4 bases, with 2 bases of the junction left unmatched. The length of the CDR3 is 14 residues. Germline CDR1 reads MGHRA; CDR2 reads YSYEKL.

The DNA for the CDR3 is TGTGCCAGCAGCTTAGGGCTAGCGGGACCCCCCTACGAGCAGTACTTC. Its translation is CASSLGLAGPPYEQYF. The chain carries TRBV7-2 and TRBJ2-7; 9 bases are a match to TRBD2. In germline, CDR1 is SGHTA, CDR2 FQGNSA. V trimming: 1 base; J trimming: 2 bases; junction bases outside the gene matches: 6. CDR3 size: 16 residues.

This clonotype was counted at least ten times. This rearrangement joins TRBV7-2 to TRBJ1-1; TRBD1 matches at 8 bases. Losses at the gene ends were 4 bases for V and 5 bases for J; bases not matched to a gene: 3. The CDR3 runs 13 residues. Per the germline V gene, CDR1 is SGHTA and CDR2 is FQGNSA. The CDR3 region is CASSWDRQTEAFF. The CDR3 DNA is TGTGCCAGCAGCTGGGACAGGCAAACTGAAGCTTTCTTT.

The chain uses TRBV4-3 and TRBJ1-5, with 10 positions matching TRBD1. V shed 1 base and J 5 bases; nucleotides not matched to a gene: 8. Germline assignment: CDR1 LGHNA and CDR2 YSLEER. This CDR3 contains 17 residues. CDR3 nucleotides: TGCGCCAGCAGCCAAGTGACCGGGACAGGGGAGGATCAGCCCCAGCATTTT. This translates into CASSQVTGTGEDQPQHF.